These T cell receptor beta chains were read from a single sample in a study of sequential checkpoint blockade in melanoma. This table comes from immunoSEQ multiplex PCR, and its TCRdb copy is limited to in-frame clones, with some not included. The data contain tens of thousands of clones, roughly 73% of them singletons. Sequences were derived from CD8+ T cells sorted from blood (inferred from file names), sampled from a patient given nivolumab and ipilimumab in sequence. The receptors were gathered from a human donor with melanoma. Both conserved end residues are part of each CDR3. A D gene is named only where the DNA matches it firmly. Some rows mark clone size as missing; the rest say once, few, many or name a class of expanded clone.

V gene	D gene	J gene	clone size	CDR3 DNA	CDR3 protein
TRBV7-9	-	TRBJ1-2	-	TGTGCCAGCAGCTCAACTACCGGGACTGGGAGAGATGGCTACACCTTC	CASSSTTGTGRDGYTF
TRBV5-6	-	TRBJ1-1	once	TGTGCCAGCAGCTTGAGAGGACAGCCTGAAGCTTTCTTT	CASSLRGQPEAFF
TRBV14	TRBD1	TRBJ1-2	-	TGTGCCAGCAGCGACAGGGACCGGTGGCCCCTCTATGGCTACACCTTC	CASSDRDRWPLYGYTF
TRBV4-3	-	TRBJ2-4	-	TGCGCCAGCAGCCAAGAGGGGGGAAACATTCAGTACTTC	CASSQEGGNIQYF
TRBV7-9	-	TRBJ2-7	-	TGTGCCAGCAGCGCGGGACCGGGCAGTCCATACTACGAGCAGTACTTC	CASSAGPGSPYYEQYF
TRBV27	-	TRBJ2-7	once	TGTGCCAGCAGTTTCGGTATTCTCTACGAGCAGTACTTC	CASSFGILYEQYF
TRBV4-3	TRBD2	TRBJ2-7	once	TGCGCCAGCAGCCAAGATCCCCTAGCGGCTTACTACGAGCAGTACTTC	CASSQDPLAAYYEQYF
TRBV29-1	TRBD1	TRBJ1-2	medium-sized	TGCAGTGGAACAGGGGGAAACTATGGCTACACCTTC	CSGTGGNYGYTF
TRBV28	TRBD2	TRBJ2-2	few	TGTGCCAGCAGTCCGGAAACTAGCGGGTACACCGGGGAGCTGTTTTTT	CASSPETSGYTGELFF
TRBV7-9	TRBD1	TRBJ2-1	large	TGTGCCAGCAGCGTAAGTCTTCCGACAGGGGGATTGAATGAGCAGTTCTTC	CASSVSLPTGGLNEQFF
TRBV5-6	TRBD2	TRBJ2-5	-	TGTGCCAGCAGCTTGGTAGCGGGGGTTGAAGAGACCCAGTACTTC	CASSLVAGVEETQYF
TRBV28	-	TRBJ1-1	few	TGTGCCAGCTTTAGCGGACTCTTGAACACTGAAGCTTTCTTT	CASFSGLLNTEAFF
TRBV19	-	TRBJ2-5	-	TGTGCCAGTAGTACCCTTGGAGGGGCCCAGTACTTC	CASSTLGGAQYF
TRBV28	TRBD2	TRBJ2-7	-	TGTGCCAGCAGTTATACGGGGGGTCAAAGCGACTACGAGCAGTACTTC	CASSYTGGQSDYEQYF
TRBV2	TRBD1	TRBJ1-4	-	TGTGCCAGCAGCCATAGGACAGGGCTGCCCGCAACTAATGAAAAACTGTTTTTT	CASSHRTGLPATNEKLFF
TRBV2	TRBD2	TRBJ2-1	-	TGTGCCAGCCCTAGCGGGGGAACCGGTGAGCAGTTCTTC	CASPSGGTGEQFF
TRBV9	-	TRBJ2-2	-	TGTGCCAGCAGCGTAGTTAACGGGGAGCTGTTTTTT	CASSVVNGELFF
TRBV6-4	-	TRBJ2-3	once	TGTGCCAGCAGTGACTCGACGGGGAGCACAGATACGCAGTATTTT	CASSDSTGSTDTQYF
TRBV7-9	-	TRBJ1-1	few	TGTGCCAGCACCGGCTCTGAGGCCACTGAAGCTTTCTTT	CASTGSEATEAFF
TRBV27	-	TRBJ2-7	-	TGTGCCAGCAGTTTCGGTATTCTCTACGAGCAGTACTTC	CASSFGILYEQYF
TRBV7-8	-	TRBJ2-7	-	TGTGCCAGCAGCGTTGGACTCTACGAGCAGTACTTC	CASSVGLYEQYF
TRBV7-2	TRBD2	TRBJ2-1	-	TGTGCCAGCAGCTTAGTGAGCGGGAGTAGCGATGAGCAGTTCTTC	CASSLVSGSSDEQFF
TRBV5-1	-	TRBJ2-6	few	TGCGCCAGCGGAGCACGTTTCTCTGGGGCCAACGTCCTGACTTTC	CASGARFSGANVLTF
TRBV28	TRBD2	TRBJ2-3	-	TGTGCCAGCAGTTTACTAGCGGGAAGCACAGATACGCAGTATTTT	CASSLLAGSTDTQYF
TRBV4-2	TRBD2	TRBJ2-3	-	TGTGCCAGCAGTAGGTCACTAGCGGGCACAGATACGCAGTATTTT	CASSRSLAGTDTQYF
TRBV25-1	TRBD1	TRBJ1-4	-	TGTGCCAGCAGTGAAGGGGCAGGGGGGGAAAAACTGTTTTTT	CASSEGAGGEKLFF
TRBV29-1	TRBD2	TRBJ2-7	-	TGCAGCGTTGAGGTGCTATTTGGCGGGAGCTCCTACGAGCAGTACTTC	CSVEVLFGGSSYEQYF
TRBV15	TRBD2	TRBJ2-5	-	TGTGCCACCAGCAGAGGGGCGGGGGGCTTCCTAGAGACCCAGTACTTC	CATSRGAGGFLETQYF
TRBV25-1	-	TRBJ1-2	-	TGTGCCAGCAGTGGGGGACATTCCGGCGGTGGCTACACCTTC	CASSGGHSGGGYTF
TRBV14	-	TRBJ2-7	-	TGTGCCAGCAGCCAAGGTCAGGCCTACGAGCAGTACTTC	CASSQGQAYEQYF
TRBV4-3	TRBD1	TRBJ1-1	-	TGCGCCAGCAGCCGACAGGGGCCGAACACTGAAGCTTTCTTT	CASSRQGPNTEAFF
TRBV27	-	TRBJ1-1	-	TGTGCCAGCAGTAAGGGCAGGGGGAACACTGAAGCTTTCTTT	CASSKGRGNTEAFF
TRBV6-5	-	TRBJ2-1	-	TGTGCCAGCAGTGCGGCGGGGGCGGATGAGCAGTTCTTC	CASSAAGADEQFF
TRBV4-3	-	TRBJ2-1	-	TGCGCCAGCAGCCAAGAGGCACTAGCTTCGGTCTACAATGAGCAGTTCTTC	CASSQEALASVYNEQFF
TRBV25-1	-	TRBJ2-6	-	TGTGCCAGCAGTAGGACAGTCCCCTACTCTGGGGCCAACGTCCTGACTTTC	CASSRTVPYSGANVLTF
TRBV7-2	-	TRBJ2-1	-	TGTGCCAGCAGTGGGCTTAACAATGAGCAGTTCTTC	CASSGLNNEQFF
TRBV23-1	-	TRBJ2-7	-	TGCGCCAGCAGTCAATCTCGGAGGGGAGTCCCCTACGAGCAGTACTTC	CASSQSRRGVPYEQYF
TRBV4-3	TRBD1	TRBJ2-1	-	TGCGCCAGCAGCCAGGACGACAGGGGAGGATTCAATGAGCAGTTCTTC	CASSQDDRGGFNEQFF
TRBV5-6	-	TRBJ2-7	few	TGTGCCAGCAGCCTCAGGGTCTCCTACGAGCAGTACTTC	CASSLRVSYEQYF
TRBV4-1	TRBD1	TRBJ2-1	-	TGCGCCAGCAGCCCTAAAGTCGGGACAGGGTTACATGAGCAGTTCTTC	CASSPKVGTGLHEQFF
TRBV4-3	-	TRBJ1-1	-	TGCGCCAGCAGCGAGCTTCGGGAAAGGACTGAAGCTTTCTTT	CASSELRERTEAFF
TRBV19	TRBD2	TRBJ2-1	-	TGTGCCAGTAGTCTGATATGGCTAGCGGGAGTTAATGAGCAGTTCTTC	CASSLIWLAGVNEQFF
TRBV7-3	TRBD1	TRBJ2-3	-	TGTGCCAGCAGCCCGGGACAGGGGGAAGATACGCAGTATTTT	CASSPGQGEDTQYF
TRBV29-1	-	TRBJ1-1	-	TGCAGCGGAGCGAACACTGAAGCTTTCTTT	CSGANTEAFF
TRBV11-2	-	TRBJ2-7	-	TGTGCCAGCAGCTTAGGCCCCACGAGCTCCTACGAGCAGTACTTC	CASSLGPTSSYEQYF
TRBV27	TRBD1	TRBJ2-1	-	TGTGCCAGCAGTACTAGACAGGGGGACTACTACAATGAGCAGTTCTTC	CASSTRQGDYYNEQFF
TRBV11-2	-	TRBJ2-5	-	TGTGCCAGCAGCCAGACAGGATCAGGAGAGACCCAGTACTTC	CASSQTGSGETQYF
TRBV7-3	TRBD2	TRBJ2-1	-	TGTGCCAGCAGCTCGACTAGCGATTTTAAATACAATGAGCAGTTCTTC	CASSSTSDFKYNEQFF
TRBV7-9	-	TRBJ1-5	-	TGTGCCAGCACCCACGGGGGTCAGCCCCAGCATTTT	CASTHGGQPQHF
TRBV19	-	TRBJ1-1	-	TGTGCCAGTAGTCCAACAGGGATCTCTGAAGCTTTCTTT	CASSPTGISEAFF
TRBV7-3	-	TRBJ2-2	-	TGTGCCAGCAGCCCCCGGACCGGGGAGCTGTTTTTT	CASSPRTGELFF